This passage covers 22 T cell receptor beta chains from one sample sequenced in a study of radiation and T cells in renal cell carcinoma. Time point given: blood 2 weeks post-SBRT. Treatment denoted: 15 Gy SBRT to primary tumor, nephrectomy 4 weeks later. The assay was immunoSEQ multiplex PCR, and TCRdb's table has in-frame clones only and misses some. In the table there are roughly 140,000 clones, approximately 86% of which are singletons. Sequencing was performed on blood, taken from a patient whose treatment included radiotherapy and nephrectomy. Receptors originate from a woman in her fifties or sixties with renal cell carcinoma.

This rearrangement joins TRBV7-6 to TRBJ1-2, with D maybe TRBD1 (6 bases). Germline V gene data show CDR1 as SGHVS and CDR2 as FNYEAQ. The CDR3 has 14 amino acids. Deletions cut 5 bases from V and 4 bases from J, with 14 bases between. The chain's CDR3 is CASSGLEGGYGYTF. In nucleotides, the CDR3 is TGTGCCAGCAGCGGCCTGGAAGGGGGCTATGGCTACACCTTC.

This chain links TRBV5-5 with TRBJ2-3; a possible D gene is TRBD2 (7 bases). CDR3 length equals 16 residues. V was pared by 0 bases and J by 5 bases, with 16 bases between. Looked up from germline, CDR1 is SGHKS and CDR2 is YYEKEE (reference sequence). CDR3 region: CASSLEVGGPKDTQYF. The CDR3 bases are TGTGCCAGCAGCTTGGAAGTGGGGGGGCCAAAAGATACGCAGTATTTT. The variable domain in full, with the rest retrieved from reference TRBV5-5 and TRBJ2-3, is DAGVTQSPTHLIKTRGQQVTLRCSPISGHKSVSWYQQVLGQGPQFIFQYYEKEERGRGNFPDRFSARQFPNYSSELNVNALLLGDSALYLCASSLEVGGPKDTQYFGPGTRLTVL.

The V and J genes are TRBV28 and TRBJ2-7, with 7 bases fitting TRBD2. The V segment lost 3 bases and the J segment 6 bases; nucleotides outside the gene matches: 14. The germline CDR1 and CDR2 sequences are MDHEN and SYDVKM. There are 16 residues in the CDR3. The CDR3 DNA is TGTGCCAGCAGTTTCGGAAGCGGGACGGCCGTAAGCGAGCAGTACTTC. It is translated as CASSFGSGTAVSEQYF.

This clone was seen more than once but under ten times. This rearrangement joins TRBV2 to TRBJ1-2; 8 bases map to TRBD1. The ends lost 6 bases at V and 4 bases at J; junction bases unmatched: 13. The CDR3 contains 16 residues. Germline loops: CDR1 SNHLY, CDR2 FYNNEI. CDR3 DNA sequence: TGTGCCAGCAGCCCTAGAGGGACAGGAGCCCTCTATGGCTACACCTTC. Protein sequence: CASSPRGTGALYGYTF.

The chain couples TRBV6-5 to TRBJ1-2; TRBD1 matches 8 bases. The CDR3 extends over 13 amino acids. Per germline, CDR1 MNHEY and CDR2 SVGAGI. V shed 6 bases, J shed 4 bases, and the junction held 4 bases outside the gene matches. Written as DNA, the CDR3 is TGTGCCAGCAGCCGACAGGGGTTCTATGGCTACACCTTC. The encoded protein is CASSRQGFYGYTF.

This chain connects TRBV13 to TRBJ1-3, with D possibly being TRBD1 (5 bases). Trimming left V 5 bases short and J 1 base short, with 12 bases between. Germline CDR1 and CDR2: PRHDT and FYEKMQ (reference sequence). The CDR3 extends over 15 amino acids. CDR3: CASSPQTESGNTIYF. Here the CDR3 DNA reads TGTGCCAGCAGCCCTCAGACAGAATCTGGAAACACCATATATTTT.

The chain employs TRBV7-9 and TRBJ1-1; D not resolved. This CDR3 region has 16 residues. Trimming pared 3 bases from V and 0 bases from J, leaving 14 bases between. Germline V gene sequence: CDR1 SEHNR, CDR2 FQNEAQ (reference sequence). CDR3 sequence reads: CASSFRNQALNTEAFF. CDR3 DNA sequence: TGTGCCAGCAGCTTTAGGAACCAGGCTTTGAACACTGAAGCTTTCTTT.

V gene TRBV5-1 combines with J gene TRBJ1-6; unclear D gene. The germline V gene encodes CDR1 SGHRS and CDR2 YFSETQ. CDR3 size: 14 residues. Trimming took 5 bases from V and 7 from J, leaving 13 bases between them. CDR3 bases: TGCGCCAGCAGTTCCGGGTCCGGGAATTCACCCCTCCACTTT. Encoded protein: CASSSGSGNSPLHF.

The J gene is TRBJ2-2, the V gene TRBV2; 10 positions match TRBD2. CDR1 and CDR2 from the germline V gene are SNHLY and FYNNEI. The CDR3 is 19 residues long. The trim removed 7 bases at V and 0 bases at J, leaving 14 bases unmatched. In DNA form, the CDR3 reads TGTGCCAGCAACGGAGACTTTAGCGGGGGGTTCGCGAACACCGGGGAGCTGTTTTTT. It codes for CASNGDFSGGFANTGELFF.

This clone turned up a few times. This chain joins TRBV19 and TRBJ1-1; no definite D call. Germline CDR1 is LNHDA and CDR2 is SQIVND (reference sequence). The CDR3 is made up of 16 amino acids. V was clipped by 4 bases and J by 4 bases, with 19 bases between them. CDR3 sequence: CASSRDQGRRGTEAFF. Here the CDR3 DNA reads TGTGCCAGTAGTAGAGACCAAGGGAGGCGCGGCACTGAAGCTTTCTTT.

The chain links TRBV19 to TRBJ1-2; D unclear. The CDR3 has 16 amino acids. Trimming took off 6 bases at V and 5 bases at J, with 22 bases between the two ends. Germline-derived CDR1 and CDR2 are LNHDA and SQIVND (reference sequence). In nucleotides, the CDR3 is TGTGCCAGTAGCCCGAGTGGACCTAACCCCCTTTATGGCTACACCTTC. It encodes CASSPSGPNPLYGYTF.

The chain employs TRBV6-1 and TRBJ2-5, with 10 bases fitting TRBD2. Germline CDR1 and CDR2: MNHNS and SASEGT. The CDR3 loop spans 16 amino acids. The V segment lost 7 bases and the J segment 6 bases; nucleotides outside the gene matches: 14. This CDR3 is CASTEASGGAAKTQYF. CDR3 sequence (DNA): TGTGCCAGCACCGAAGCAAGCGGGGGGGCCGCCAAGACCCAGTACTTC.

The chain recombines TRBV7-2 with TRBJ1-1; D unresolved. This CDR3 has 14 residues. The germline V gene has CDR1 SGHTA and CDR2 FQGNSA. V was cut by 1 base and J by 1 base, with 7 bases left in between. The DNA for the CDR3 is TGTGCCAGCAGCTTAGGCAGAACGAACACTGAAGCTTTCTTT. It translates to CASSLGRTNTEAFF.

This clone was counted between two and nine times. The chain carries TRBV7-2 and TRBJ2-1; TRBD2 matches at 8 bases. Germline assignment: CDR1 SGHTA and CDR2 FQGNSA. The CDR3 totals 15 residues. V lost 5 bases to trimming and J lost 6 bases; unmatched junction nucleotides: 9. The CDR3 sequence is CASSLTSGELNEQFF. The CDR3 DNA sequence: TGTGCCAGCAGCCTAACTAGCGGAGAACTCAATGAGCAGTTCTTC.

This chain uses TRBV19 with TRBJ1-6; D unclear. V lost 0 bases to trimming and J lost 13 bases, with 16 bases between them. The germline V gene encodes CDR1 LNHDA and CDR2 SQIVND (reference sequence). The CDR3 consists of 15 residues. The CDR3 DNA follows: TGTGCCAGTAGTATAGATTTAAAAGAACCCCTTCCCCTCCACTTT. Its protein product is CASSIDLKEPLPLHF.

The V gene is TRBV6-5, the J gene TRBJ2-7, with TRBD1 matching over 9 bases. The CDR3 has 14 residues. The germline gives CDR1 MNHEY, CDR2 SVGAGI. V shed 6 bases and J 2 bases; nucleotides not matched to a gene: 5. The CDR3 here is CASRLNRGPYEQYF. The CDR3 DNA reads as TGTGCCAGCAGGCTGAACAGGGGGCCCTACGAGCAGTACTTC.

This chain joins TRBV6-6 and TRBJ2-5, with unresolved D. The CDR3 is made up of 13 amino acids. CDR1 MNHNY and CDR2 SVGAGI come from the germline V gene (reference sequence). Trimming left V 6 bases short and J 5 bases short, with 13 bases between. The CDR3 nucleotides are TGTGCCAGCAGGCTGACTGTGGCGGAGACCCAGTACTTC. This sequence encodes CASRLTVAETQYF.

The chain is built from TRBV13 and TRBJ1-2; D perhaps matches TRBD1 (5 bases). The ends were cut back, 4 bases at V and 3 bases at J, with 15 bases in the middle. The CDR3 runs 15 residues. Germline V gene lookup returns CDR1 PRHDT and CDR2 FYEKMQ (reference sequence). The CDR3 sequence is CASSSVDLGDYGYTF. The CDR3 nucleotides read TGTGCCAGCAGCTCCGTCGACCTGGGGGACTATGGCTACACCTTC.

This sequence joins TRBV7-8 and TRBJ2-7; tentative D call: TRBD2 (6 bases). The CDR3 totals 16 residues. V was cut by 0 bases and J by 1 base, with 13 bases left in between. Germline V gene lookup returns CDR1 SGHVS and CDR2 FQNEAQ. The CDR3 nucleotides read TGTGCCAGCAGCTTAGCCCTACCTAGCGTTTCCTACGAGCAGTACTTC. Amino acids: CASSLALPSVSYEQYF. Drawing the rest from reference TRBV7-8 and TRBJ2-7, the complete variable domain is GAGVSQSPRYKVAKRGQDVALRCDPISGHVSLFWYQQALGQGPEFLTYFQNEAQLDKSGLPSDRFFAERPEGSVSTLKIQRTQQEDSAVYLCASSLALPSVSYEQYFGPGTRLTVT.

V gene TRBV11-2 combines with J gene TRBJ2-5; 7 nucleotides agree with TRBD2. Looked up from germline, CDR1 is SGHAT and CDR2 is FQNNGV. The CDR3 totals 13 residues. The J segment lost 2 bases and the V segment lost 5 bases, leaving 2 bases of the junction unmatched. The DNA of the CDR3 is TGTGCCAGCAGCCCAGCGGGGCAAGAGACCCAGTACTTC. Translated, it gives CASSPAGQETQYF.

The chain has TRBV18 and TRBJ2-3; D not certain. Germline loops: CDR1 KGHSH, CDR2 LQKENI. The CDR3 has 14 residues. Trimming pared 6 bases from V and 0 bases from J, leaving 10 bases between. CDR3 DNA sequence: TGTGCCAGCTCCCTCGTGCATAGCACAGATACGCAGTATTTT. Translating it yields CASSLVHSTDTQYF.

This clone appeared a single time. The gene calls are TRBV27 and TRBJ2-3; TRBD2 might be the D (5 bases). This CDR3 comprises 15 residues. CDR1 and CDR2 from the germline V gene are MNHEY and SMNVEV (reference sequence). V was trimmed by 7 bases and J by 0 bases, leaving 14 bases between them. The CDR3 nucleotides are TGTGCCAGCAAGTTTCAGCGGACTAGCACAGATACGCAGTATTTT. This encodes CASKFQRTSTDTQYF.